The 21 T cell receptor beta chains in this list originate from one sample, sequenced in a study of graft-versus-host responses after intestinal transplantation. These TCRs are of unknown antigen specificity. Profiled with immunoSEQ multiplex PCR; TCRdb holds only in-frame clones, not every one. The table records tens of thousands of clones, 75% to 95% of them present only once. Specimen: unstimulated CD8+ T cells sorted from spleen or lymph node cells, collected before intestinal transplant. These receptors came from a human donor who received an intestinal transplant.

The DNA of the CDR3 is TGTGCCAGCAGACAGGGGGCTTCACCCCTCCACTTT. Translating gives CASRQGASPLHF. The V call is TRBV28, the J call TRBJ1-6; TRBD1 aligns across 9 bases. CDR3 size: 12 residues. Germline V gives CDR1 MDHEN, CDR2 SYDVKM. Unmatched junction bases numbered 0, after V lost 6 bases and J lost 9 bases.

The gene calls are TRBV5-1 and TRBJ2-7, with TRBD1 matching 11 bases. The CDR3 consists of 13 residues. CDR1 and CDR2 from the germline V gene are SGHRS and YFSETQ. With 4 bases clipped from V and 6 bases from J, the junction kept 3 bases outside the gene matches. Written as DNA, the CDR3 is TGCGCCAGCAGCCCCGGGACAGGGGGCGAGCAGTACTTC. Translated, it gives CASSPGTGGEQYF.

The chain is built from TRBV4-1 and TRBJ2-2, with TRBD1 identical over 8 bases. CDR3 length equals 18 residues. Losses at the gene ends were 2 bases for V and 3 bases for J; bases not matched to a gene: 11. Germline assignment: CDR1 MGHRA and CDR2 YSYEKL. In DNA, the CDR3 is TGCGCCAGCAGCCAAATAGGGGGCCAGGGGGCCTACACCGGGGAGCTGTTTTTT. Its protein is CASSQIGGQGAYTGELFF.

CDR3 residues: CSVEDSSEGNTIYF. CDR3 bases: TGCAGCGTTGAGGACAGTTCGGAAGGAAACACCATATATTTT. V usage is TRBV29-1 and J usage is TRBJ1-3; D perhaps matches TRBD1 (6 bases). Trimming shortened V by 3 bases and J by 4 bases, and 13 bases separated the two germline ends. The CDR3 is 14 residues long. From germline, CDR1 is SQVTM and CDR2 ANQGSEA.

V is TRBV5-1 and J is TRBJ1-1; weak D call: TRBD1 (6 bases). Germline loops: CDR1 SGHRS, CDR2 YFSETQ. This CDR3 is built from 14 residues. The germline V and J ends were trimmed by 0 bases and 5 bases, with 11 bases remaining between them. This chain's CDR3 is CASSLAGGLTEAFF. The CDR3 nucleotides are TGCGCCAGCAGCTTGGCCGGGGGGCTAACTGAAGCTTTCTTT.

This chain links TRBV21-1 with TRBJ2-4; the listed D gene, TRBD1, was not tested against the DNA. TRBV21-1 is an annotated pseudogene. The CDR3 sequence is 10 residues long. CDR3: CARTGGLLYF. In DNA form, the CDR3 reads TGTGCCAGGACAGGCGGTCTTCTGTACTTC.

J is TRBJ2-1 and V is TRBV4-3; D perhaps matches TRBD2 (6 bases). Germline assignment: CDR1 LGHNA and CDR2 YSLEER. Trimming pared 3 bases from V and 5 bases from J, leaving 11 bases between. The CDR3 sequence is 14 residues long. CDR3 in DNA: TGCGCCAGCAGCCAGCGGGGCCCTAACAATGAGCAGTTCTTC. This encodes CASSQRGPNNEQFF.

Here the CDR3 reads CASSSPQDRDADTQYF. Here the CDR3 DNA reads TGTGCCAGCAGCTCCCCCCAGGACAGGGATGCAGATACGCAGTATTTT. This chain uses TRBV7-9 with TRBJ2-3; TRBD1 agrees at 8 bases. The CDR3 contains 16 residues. Germline V gene lookup returns CDR1 SEHNR and CDR2 FQNEAQ (reference sequence). The V gene end was trimmed by 4 bases and the J gene end by 4 bases; junction bases not matched to a gene: 10.

This chain links TRBV7-9 with TRBJ2-1; D is undetermined. Between the trimmed V and J ends, which lost 3 bases and 8 bases, there was a span of 8 bases. CDR1 is SEHNR, CDR2 FQNEAQ, per germline (reference sequence). CDR3 length: 12 amino acids. CDR3 residues: CASSLKSDEQFF. CDR3 DNA sequence: TGTGCCAGCAGCTTGAAGAGTGATGAGCAGTTCTTC.

This clone was detected once. Here the CDR3 reads CASSLTGTGETGELFF. CDR3 bases: TGTGCCAGCAGCTTAACTGGGACAGGGGAGACCGGGGAGCTGTTTTTT. The rearrangement links TRBV7-9 to TRBJ2-2; 10 bases are shared with TRBD1. This CDR3 contains 16 residues. Germline V gives CDR1 SEHNR, CDR2 FQNEAQ (reference sequence). J lost 5 bases, V lost 2 bases, and 5 bases had no gene match. Together with reference TRBV7-9 and TRBJ2-2, the CDR3 gives the full variable domain: DTGVSQNPRHKITKRGQNVTFRCDPISEHNRLYWYRQTLGQGPEFLTYFQNEAQLEKSRLLSDRFSAERPKGSFSTLEIQRTEQGDSAMYLCASSLTGTGETGELFFGEGSRLTVL.

The genes are TRBV5-4 and TRBJ2-1; no clear D gene. Germline V gene lookup returns CDR1 SGHNT and CDR2 YYREEE (reference sequence). The CDR3 is 15 residues long. Deletions cut 4 bases from V and 0 bases from J, with 11 bases between. The CDR3, as DNA: TGTGCCAGCAGCGAATCCGAGAACTCCTACAATGAGCAGTTCTTC. Translating it yields CASSESENSYNEQFF.

In nucleotides, the CDR3 is TGTGCCAGCAGCCAGAGAGGGGGGACAGGGGGTGACTATGGCTACACCTTC. Translation gives CASSQRGGTGGDYGYTF. The rearrangement joins TRBV5-4 to TRBJ1-2; 11 bases are a match to TRBD1. The CDR3 is 17 residues long. Germline V gene lookup returns CDR1 SGHNT and CDR2 YYREEE (reference sequence). Germline trimming cut 4 bases from V and 3 bases from J; bases unmatched to any gene: 11.

J is TRBJ2-5 and V is TRBV7-9; unclear D gene. TRBJ2-7 matches the DNA end more closely, so the J call is doubtful. Looked up from germline, CDR1 is SEHNR and CDR2 is FQNEAQ (reference sequence). The CDR3 sequence is 14 residues long. The CDR3 spells CASSLGGAPYEQYF. CDR3 nucleotides: TGTGCCAGCAGCTTAGGTGGTGCTCCCTACGAGCAGTACTTC.

The count of this clone is one. J is TRBJ2-7 and V is TRBV5-1; perhaps TRBD1 as D (5 bases). There are 14 residues in the CDR3. Germline V gene data show CDR1 as SGHRS and CDR2 as YFSETQ. Trimming removed 5 bases at V and 6 bases at J, with 18 bases between. CDR3 sequence reads: CASSFDSRPSEQYF. In nucleotides, the CDR3 is TGCGCCAGCAGTTTTGACAGCCGCCCCTCCGAGCAGTACTTC.

This sequence joins TRBV7-2 and TRBJ2-7, with 12 bases identical to TRBD1. The V and J ends lost 5 bases and 4 bases, in that order; junction bases with no gene match: 6. The germline V gene has CDR1 SGHTA and CDR2 FQGNSA. CDR3 length: 15 residues. The CDR3 bases are TGTGCCAGCAGCCCGGGGACAGGGGGCTATTACGAGCAGTACTTC. Translating gives CASSPGTGGYYEQYF.

J is TRBJ2-5 and V is TRBV7-9; D perhaps matches TRBD1 (6 bases). V lost 5 bases, J lost 5 bases, and 18 bases lay in between. Germline assignment: CDR1 SEHNR and CDR2 FQNEAQ (reference sequence). The CDR3 has 15 residues. For the CDR3, the DNA is TGTGCCAGCAGCACCTTTGACAGGCTGGAGGAGACCCAGTACTTC. Its translation is CASSTFDRLEETQYF. Filled out from reference TRBV7-9 and TRBJ2-5, the complete variable domain reads DTGVSQNPRHKITKRGQNVTFRCDPISEHNRLYWYRQTLGQGPEFLTYFQNEAQLEKSRLLSDRFSAERPKGSFSTLEIQRTEQGDSAMYLCASSTFDRLEETQYFGPGTRLLVL.

The chain carries TRBV6-1 and TRBJ2-7; D uncertain. CDR1 and CDR2 from the germline V gene are MNHNS and SASEGT. V was clipped by 3 bases and J by 1 base, with 7 bases between them. The CDR3 contains 13 residues. Here the CDR3 reads CASSDPGSYEQYF. The CDR3 coding sequence is TGTGCCAGCAGTGATCCCGGGTCCTACGAGCAGTACTTC.

The chain employs TRBV6-1 and TRBJ2-3; 8 positions agree with TRBD2. This CDR3 has 13 residues. With 2 bases clipped from V and 8 bases from J, the junction kept 3 bases outside the gene matches. Germline V lookup: CDR1 MNHNS, CDR2 SASEGT. The CDR3 DNA is TGTGCCAGCAGTGAAAGGGGACTAGGTACGCAGTATTTT. It translates to CASSERGLGTQYF.

V gene TRBV5-1 combines with J gene TRBJ2-3, with D possibly matching TRBD2 (5 bases). The germline V and J ends were trimmed by 3 bases and 7 bases, with 21 bases remaining between them. Germline values: CDR1 SGHRS, CDR2 YFSETQ. The CDR3 length is 16 residues. The CDR3 DNA reads as TGCGCCAGCAGCTCCCGGGCGGAGGTTTTGGGGTATACGCAGTATTTT. Protein product: CASSSRAEVLGYTQYF.

The rearrangement joins TRBV9 to TRBJ2-3, with a tentative D call TRBD2 (6 bases). Trimming shortened V by 1 base and J by 3 bases, and 9 bases separated the two germline ends. CDR1 SGDLS and CDR2 YYNGEE come from the germline V gene. The CDR3 is 14 residues long. Here the CDR3 DNA reads TGTGCCAGCAGCGTAAGGAGGGAAACAGATACGCAGTATTTT. Protein sequence: CASSVRRETDTQYF.

This chain connects TRBV5-6 to TRBJ1-2, with D possibly matching TRBD1 (5 bases). CDR1 and CDR2 (germline): SGHDT, YYEEEE. CDR3 length: 16 amino acids. The V end was cut by 0 bases, the J end by 0 bases, with 12 bases between. This CDR3 reads CASSLVAATANYGYTF. CDR3 sequence (DNA): TGTGCCAGCAGCTTGGTGGCAGCGACAGCTAACTATGGCTACACCTTC.